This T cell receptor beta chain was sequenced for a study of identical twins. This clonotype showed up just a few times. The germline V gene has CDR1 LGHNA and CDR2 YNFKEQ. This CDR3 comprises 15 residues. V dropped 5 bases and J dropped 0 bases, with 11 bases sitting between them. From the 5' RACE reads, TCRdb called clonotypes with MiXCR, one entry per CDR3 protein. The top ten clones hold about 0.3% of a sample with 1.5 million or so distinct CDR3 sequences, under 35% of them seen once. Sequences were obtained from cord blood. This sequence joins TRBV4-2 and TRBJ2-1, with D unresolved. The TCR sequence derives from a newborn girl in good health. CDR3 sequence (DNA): TGTGCCAGCAGCGATGGAGCGCACTCCTACAATGAGCAGTTCTTC. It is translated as CASSDGAHSYNEQFF.